A single sample is the source of the 5 T cell receptor beta chains below, sequenced in a study of blood T cell repertoires in COVID-19. Data came from immunoSEQ multiplex PCR; TCRdb stores just in-frame clones and leaves some out. The sample consists of about 100,000 clones, roughly nine tenths of them appearing once. Sequencing was carried out using peripheral blood. Receptors were obtained from a man aged 45 to 65 with active COVID-19.

This clone was seen only once. The V gene is TRBV6-5, the J gene TRBJ1-1; TRBD1 matches 10 bases. J gave up 0 bases and V 9 bases, and 7 bases lay outside the gene matches. The CDR3 consists of 15 residues. Germline-derived CDR1 and CDR2 are MNHEY and SVGAGI. CDR3 protein: CASRVDRGMNTEAFF. For the CDR3, the DNA is TGTGCCAGTAGAGTGGACAGGGGGATGAACACTGAAGCTTTCTTT.

The rearrangement uses TRBV19 and TRBJ2-1; 10 bases are shared with TRBD2. Germline V gene sequence: CDR1 LNHDA, CDR2 SQIVND (reference sequence). V lost 6 bases and J lost 3; bases outside the gene matches: 5. This CDR3 comprises 15 residues. The CDR3 DNA is TGTGCCAGTAGCCCAAGCGGGAGGGTCTACAATGAGCAGTTCTTC. This encodes CASSPSGRVYNEQFF.

The V call is TRBV25-1, the J call TRBJ1-4; tentatively, D is TRBD1 (6 bases). Germline V gene data show CDR1 as MGHDK and CDR2 as SYGVNS. V was trimmed by 7 bases and J by 4 bases, leaving 7 bases between them. The CDR3 consists of 12 residues. The CDR3 nucleotides are TGTGCCAGCAAACAGGGTAATGAAAAACTGTTTTTT. This sequence encodes CASKQGNEKLFF.

J is TRBJ1-6 and V is TRBV30; maybe TRBD1 (5 bases). CDR1 GTSNPN and CDR2 SVGIG come from the germline V gene (reference sequence). The ends were cut back, 4 bases at V and 0 bases at J, with 10 bases in the middle. The CDR3 is 15 residues long. CDR3 sequence: CAWTWGSSYNSPLHF. CDR3 sequence (DNA): TGTGCCTGGACCTGGGGCAGCTCCTATAATTCACCCCTCCACTTT.

This chain connects TRBV11-3 to TRBJ2-1, with D tentatively TRBD1 (5 bases). Germline V gene data show CDR1 as SGHNT and CDR2 as YENEEA. The CDR3 consists of 13 residues. V was cut by 4 bases and J by 7 bases, with 11 bases left in between. The CDR3 nucleotides are TGTGCCAGCAGCTCTCAGGGTGTAAATGAGCAGTTCTTC. This encodes CASSSQGVNEQFF. Variable domain in full (rest from reference TRBV11-3 and TRBJ2-1): EAGVVQSPRYKIIEKKQPVAFWCNPISGHNTLYWYLQNLGQGPELLIRYENEEAVDDSQLPKDRFSAERLKGVDSTLKIQPAELGDSAVYLCASSSQGVNEQFFGPGTRLTVL.